The 7 T cell receptor beta chains below come from one sample, sequenced in a study of cytomegalovirus exposure and HLA in healthy donors. The PCR employed 60 Vbeta primers together with 13 Jbeta primers. Sequencing was performed with immunoSEQ multiplex PCR; in TCRdb, only in-frame clones are kept and a portion is missing. Altogether approximately 270,000 clones are present, about 80% being singletons, with the ten largest covering approximately 0.3%. Sample: PBMCs. These receptors were collected from a girl aged 2-10 years in good health and CMV-seronegative.

V and J are TRBV18 and TRBJ2-3, with D tentatively TRBD2 (6 bases). Germline assignment: CDR1 KGHSH and CDR2 LQKENI. The CDR3 loop spans 17 amino acids. With 0 bases removed from V and 2 bases from J, the gap between germline ends came to 15 bases. The CDR3 sequence is CASSPPWGSGNTDTQYF. The CDR3 DNA sequence: TGTGCCAGCTCACCACCGTGGGGTAGCGGCAACACAGATACGCAGTATTTT.

The V gene is TRBV11-3, the J gene TRBJ2-7, with 11 nucleotides matching TRBD1. Looked up from germline, CDR1 is SGHNT and CDR2 is YENEEA. This CDR3 has 14 amino acids. V dropped 5 bases and J dropped 6; count of bases not matched to a gene: 6. CDR3 in DNA: TGTGCCAGCAGCACCGGGACAGGGGGTCGCGAGCAGTACTTC. It specifies CASSTGTGGREQYF.

This clone occurred a few times. The chain joins TRBV30 to TRBJ2-7; 7 bases fit TRBD1. Germline V gene data show CDR1 as GTSNPN and CDR2 as SVGIG (reference sequence). V dropped 4 bases and J dropped 3; count of bases not matched to a gene: 12. The CDR3 consists of 15 residues. CDR3 sequence (DNA): TGTGCCTGGACAAACAGGGGCCTAGGAATCTACGAGCAGTACTTC. Residues: CAWTNRGLGIYEQYF.

The CDR3 here is CASSFGGSRYNEQFF. The CDR3 DNA follows: TGTGCCAGCAGTTTCGGCGGGAGCAGATACAATGAGCAGTTCTTC. The chain carries TRBV6-5 and TRBJ2-1, with 7 bases that match TRBD2. V gave up 4 bases and J gave up 4 bases; unmatched junction bases: 7. The germline V gene has CDR1 MNHEY and CDR2 SVGAGI. This CDR3 has 15 amino acids.

This clone was seen more than once but under ten times. The V gene is TRBV6-1, the J gene TRBJ1-5; 8 bases map to TRBD1. V was clipped by 4 bases and J by 4 bases; unmatched bases: 3. The CDR3 extends over 14 amino acids. Germline-derived CDR1 and CDR2 are MNHNS and SASEGT. CDR3 residues: CASSGTGRNQPQHF. CDR3 nucleotides: TGTGCCAGCAGTGGGACAGGGCGTAATCAGCCCCAGCATTTT.

The chain carries TRBV25-1 and TRBJ2-1, with TRBD2 as a possible D gene (6 bases). The CDR3 is made up of 14 amino acids. The germline CDR1 and CDR2 sequences are MGHDK and SYGVNS. The V and J ends lost 2 bases and 6 bases respectively, with 11 bases between them. CDR3 DNA sequence: TGTGCCAGCAGTGAACCGGGACTCCGCAATGAGCAGTTCTTC. Encoded protein: CASSEPGLRNEQFF.

CDR3 in amino acids: CASSLTNYNEQFF. The CDR3 DNA is TGTGCCAGCAGCTTAACTAATTACAATGAGCAGTTCTTC. The V call is TRBV7-6, the J call TRBJ2-1; D not resolved. The V gene's germline CDR1 is SGHVS and CDR2 FNYEAQ. Trimming took 2 bases from V and 4 from J, leaving 6 bases between them. The CDR3 loop spans 13 amino acids.